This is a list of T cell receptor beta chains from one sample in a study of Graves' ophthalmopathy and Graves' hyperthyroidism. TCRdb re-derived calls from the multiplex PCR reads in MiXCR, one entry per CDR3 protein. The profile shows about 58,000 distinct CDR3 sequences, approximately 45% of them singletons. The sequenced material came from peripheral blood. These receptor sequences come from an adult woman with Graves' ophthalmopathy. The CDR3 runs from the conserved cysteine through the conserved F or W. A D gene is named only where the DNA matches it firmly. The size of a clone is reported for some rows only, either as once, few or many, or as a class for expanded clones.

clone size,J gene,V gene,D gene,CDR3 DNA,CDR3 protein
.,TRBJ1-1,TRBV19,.,TGTGCCAGTAGTCCGAGGACCAGGAACACTGAAGCTTTCTTT,CASSPRTRNTEAFF
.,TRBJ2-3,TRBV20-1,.,TGCAGTGCTAGTTCCGGGACCAATGACGATACGCAGTATTTT,CSASSGTNDDTQYF
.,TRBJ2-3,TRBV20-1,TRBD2,TGCAGTGCTAGAGAACTAGCGGGGAGGGATACGCAGTATTTT,CSARELAGRDTQYF
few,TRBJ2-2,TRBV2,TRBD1,TGTGCCAGCAGGAGGACAGGGGGCGACACCGGGGAGCTGTTTTTT,CASRRTGGDTGELFF
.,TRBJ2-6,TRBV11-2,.,TGTGCCAGCAGCTTCCTGACTTTC,CASSFLTF
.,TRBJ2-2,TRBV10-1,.,TGCGCCAGCAGTGTGGGTAGCATTAAGGGGGAGCTGTTTTTT,CASSVGSIKGELFF
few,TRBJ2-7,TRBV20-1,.,TGCAGTGCTAACCGGGGACGCTCCTACGAGCAGTACTTC,CSANRGRSYEQYF
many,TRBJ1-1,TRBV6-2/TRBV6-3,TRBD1,TGTGCCAGCAGTTCTACTGGACAGGGGAACACTGAAGCTTTCTTT,CASSSTGQGNTEAFF
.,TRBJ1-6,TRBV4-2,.,TGTGCCAGCAGCCAAGGCAGACCCCTCCACTTT,CASSQGRPLHF
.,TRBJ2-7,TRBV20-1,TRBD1,TGCAGTGCTAGTGCCTGGACAGGGGGTACCGGGGAGCAGTACTTC,CSASAWTGGTGEQYF
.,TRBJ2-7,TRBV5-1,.,TGCACCAGCAGCCCTGGAGGGTCCTACGAGCAGTACTTC,CTSSPGGSYEQYF
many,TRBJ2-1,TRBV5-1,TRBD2,TGCGCCAGCAGCCAGACTAGCGGCCGGGAGTTGGATGAGCAGTTCTTC,CASSQTSGRELDEQFF
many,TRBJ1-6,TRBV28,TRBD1,TGTGCCATTCAAAGGGGGGACAGACTCGATTCACCCCTCCACTTT,CAIQRGDRLDSPLHF
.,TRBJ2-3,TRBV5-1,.,TGCGCCAGCAGCTTAGGAGCAGATACGCAGTATTTT,CASSLGADTQYF
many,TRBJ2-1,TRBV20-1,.,TGCAGTGCTAGAGTGTTCGGCGCCCGCAGCTCCTACAATGAGCAGTTCTTC,CSARVFGARSSYNEQFF
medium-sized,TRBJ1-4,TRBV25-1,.,TGTGCCAGCAATCCCGCCCCAGGGGATGGTGAAAAACTGTTTTTT,CASNPAPGDGEKLFF
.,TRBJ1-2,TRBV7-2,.,TGTGCCAGCAGCTTTACAGGGTTGGTGGGCTACACCTTC,CASSFTGLVGYTF
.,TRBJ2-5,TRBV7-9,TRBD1,TGTGCCAGCAGCTTAGACGGGACAGGGAGAGAGACCCAGTACTTC,CASSLDGTGRETQYF
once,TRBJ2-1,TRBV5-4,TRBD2,TGTGCCAGCAGTAGTGTAGCGGGTACCTACAATGAGCAGTTCTTC,CASSSVAGTYNEQFF
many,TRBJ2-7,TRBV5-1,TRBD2,TGCGCCAGCAGCCTTCAGACTAGCTCGGGCGAGCAGTACTTC,CASSLQTSSGEQYF
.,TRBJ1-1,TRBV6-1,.,TGTGCCAGCAGTGAAAGACACACTGAAGCTTTCTTT,CASSERHTEAFF
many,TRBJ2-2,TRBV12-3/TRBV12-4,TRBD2,TGTGCCAGCAGCCTGCAGGGGACTAGCGGGACCGGGGAGCTGTTTTTT,CASSLQGTSGTGELFF
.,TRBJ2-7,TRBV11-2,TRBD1,TGTGCCAGCAGCCGAGACAGGGACGAGCAGTACTTC,CASSRDRDEQYF
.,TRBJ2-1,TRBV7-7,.,TGTACTAGCAGCTTAGAGCGTAGCGTGAGGAACAATGAGCAGTTCTTC,CTSSLERSVRNNEQFF
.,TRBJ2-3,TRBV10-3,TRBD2,TGTGCCATCAGTGACAGCGGGGTCACGTATACGCAGTATTTT,CAISDSGVTYTQYF
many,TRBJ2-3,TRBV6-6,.,TGTGCCAGCACCCAAGGGACATTTTCTTCTAGCACAGATACGCAGTATTTT,CASTQGTFSSSTDTQYF
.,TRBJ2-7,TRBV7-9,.,TGTGCCAGCAGCGGGTGTGAGCACGAGCAGTACTTC,CASSGCEHEQYF
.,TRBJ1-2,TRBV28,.,TGTGCCAGCAGTTCAGACAACTTTAACTATGGCTACACCTTC,CASSSDNFNYGYTF
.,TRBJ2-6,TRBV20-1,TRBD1,TGCAGTGCTCCCCCGACAGGGGATCCCTCTGGGGCCAACGTCCTGACTTTC,CSAPPTGDPSGANVLTF
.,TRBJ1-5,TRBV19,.,TGTGCCAGTAGTATCGCTGCGGGAGGGGGAGAGACCCAGCATTTT,CASSIAAGGGETQHF
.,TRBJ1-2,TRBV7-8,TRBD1,TGTGCCAGCAGCTTTGACCAGACAGGGCTGGGCGGCTACACCTTC,CASSFDQTGLGGYTF
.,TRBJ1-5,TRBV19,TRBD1,TGTGCCAGTAACAGGGGCGGCAAGGATAGCAATCAGCCCCAGCATTTT,CASNRGGKDSNQPQHF
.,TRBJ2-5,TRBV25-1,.,.,CASSLDPGGNGYAFGSGTQYF
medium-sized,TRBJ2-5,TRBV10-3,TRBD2,TGTGCCATCAGTGAGGGGACTAGCGGGATACGAGAGACCCAGTACTTC,CAISEGTSGIRETQYF
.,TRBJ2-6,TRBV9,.,.,CASSGQIKLWLHLRF
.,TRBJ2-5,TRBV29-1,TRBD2,TGCAGCTCCGAGGATACTAGCGGGCCGGAGACCCAGTACTTC,CSSEDTSGPETQYF
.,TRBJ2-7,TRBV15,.,TGTGCCACCAGCAGTTTCGGCCTGGGCGAGCAGTACTTC,CATSSFGLGEQYF
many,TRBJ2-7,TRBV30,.,TGTGCCTGGAGTCAGGCAGACGGAACCTACGAGCAGTACTTC,CAWSQADGTYEQYF
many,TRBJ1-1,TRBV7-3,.,TGTGCCAGCAGCTTAAGGGGAGGGGGAGGCACTGAAGCTTTCTTT,CASSLRGGGGTEAFF
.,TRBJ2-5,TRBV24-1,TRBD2,TGTGCCACCAGTGGGACTAGCGCGCTAGAGACCCAGTACTTC,CATSGTSALETQYF
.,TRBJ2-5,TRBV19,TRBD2,TGTGCCAGTAGTATAGCTAGCGCGGGAGGGCCGTCGGAGACCCAGTACTTC,CASSIASAGGPSETQYF
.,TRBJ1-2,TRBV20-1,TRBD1,TGCAGTGCTAGTCCCGGGACAGGATCCTATGGCTACACCTTC,CSASPGTGSYGYTF
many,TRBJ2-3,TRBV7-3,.,TGTGCCAGCAGCCTTCTAGCACTGAGCACAGATACGCAGTATTTT,CASSLLALSTDTQYF
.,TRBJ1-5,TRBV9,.,TGTGCCAGCAGCACAGAAAGCGATAGCACAGATACGCAGCATTTT,CASSTESDSTDTQHF
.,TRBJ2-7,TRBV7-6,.,TGTGCCAGCAGCTTAGGGGGGCAGGGGAGGTACGAGCAGTACTTC,CASSLGGQGRYEQYF